The clone carrying this TCR beta chain showed up just a few times. The antigen is unknown. TCRdb independently ran MiXCR on the 5' RACE reads; one entry per CDR3 protein. The sample has roughly 62,000 distinct CDR3 sequences, more than 7.5% seen once. The sample originates from a study of early T cells in non-severe SARS-CoV-2 infection. Study-wide points: The matching step, a VDJdb search, favored anti-spike CD8 responses and missed private and CD4 specificities.

The length of the CDR3 is 15 residues. V lost 2 bases and J 0 bases, leaving 5 bases between the germline ends. The germline CDR1 and CDR2 sequences are LNHDA and SQIVND (reference sequence). The chain couples TRBV19 to TRBJ2-6; D is unresolved. The TCR originated in an adult who was a healthcare worker with PCR-confirmed SARS-CoV-2 infection or an uninfected control (not recorded which). The sample taken for sequencing was whole blood. The chain's CDR3 is CASSIKTSGANVLTF. The CDR3 nucleotides read TGTGCCAGTAGTATAAAAACCTCTGGGGCCAACGTCCTGACTTTC.